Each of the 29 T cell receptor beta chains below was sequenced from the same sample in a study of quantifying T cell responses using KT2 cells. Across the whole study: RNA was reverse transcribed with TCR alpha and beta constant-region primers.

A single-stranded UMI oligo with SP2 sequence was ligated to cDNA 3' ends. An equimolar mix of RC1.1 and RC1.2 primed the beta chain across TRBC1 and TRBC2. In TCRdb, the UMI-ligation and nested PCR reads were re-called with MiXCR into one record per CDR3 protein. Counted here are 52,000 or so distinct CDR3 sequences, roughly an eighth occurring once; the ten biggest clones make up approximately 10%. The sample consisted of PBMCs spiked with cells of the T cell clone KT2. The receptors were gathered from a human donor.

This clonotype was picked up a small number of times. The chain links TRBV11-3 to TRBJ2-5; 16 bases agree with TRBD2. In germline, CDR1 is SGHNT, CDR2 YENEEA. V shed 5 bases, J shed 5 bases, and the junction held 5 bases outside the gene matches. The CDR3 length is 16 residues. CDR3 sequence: CASSRGTSGREETQYF. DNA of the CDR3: TGTGCCAGCAGCCGAGGGACTAGCGGGAGGGAGGAGACCCAGTACTTC.

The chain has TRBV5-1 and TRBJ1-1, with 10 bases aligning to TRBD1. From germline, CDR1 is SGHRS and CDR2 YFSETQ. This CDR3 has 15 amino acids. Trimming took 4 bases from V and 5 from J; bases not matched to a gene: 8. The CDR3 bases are TGCGCCAGCAGCCTCAGGACAGGGGGGGGAACTGAAGCTTTCTTT. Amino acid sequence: CASSLRTGGGTEAFF.

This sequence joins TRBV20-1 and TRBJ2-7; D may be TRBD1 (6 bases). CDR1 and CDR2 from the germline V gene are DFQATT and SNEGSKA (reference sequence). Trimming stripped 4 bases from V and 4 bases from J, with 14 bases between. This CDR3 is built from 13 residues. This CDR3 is CSAMGPQGYEQYF. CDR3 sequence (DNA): TGCAGTGCTATGGGACCACAGGGTTACGAGCAGTACTTC.

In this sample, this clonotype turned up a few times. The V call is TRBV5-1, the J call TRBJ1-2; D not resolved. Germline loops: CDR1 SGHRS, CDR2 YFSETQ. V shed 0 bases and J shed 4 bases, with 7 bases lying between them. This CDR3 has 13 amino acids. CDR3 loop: CASSLGQTYGYTF. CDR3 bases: TGCGCCAGCAGCTTGGGTCAGACCTATGGCTACACCTTC. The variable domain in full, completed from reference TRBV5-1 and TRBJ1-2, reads KAGVTQTPRYLIKTRGQQVTLSCSPISGHRSVSWYQQTPGQGLQFLFEYFSETQRNKGNFPGRFSGRQFSNSRSEMNVSTLELGDSALYLCASSLGQTYGYTFGSGTRLTVV.

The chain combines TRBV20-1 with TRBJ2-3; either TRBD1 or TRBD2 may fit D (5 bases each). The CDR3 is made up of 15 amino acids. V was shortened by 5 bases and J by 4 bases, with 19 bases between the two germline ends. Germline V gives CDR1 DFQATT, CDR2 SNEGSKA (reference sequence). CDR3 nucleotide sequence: TGCAGTGCTGGAGGTAGAGGGGCAGCAGCAGATACGCAGTATTTT. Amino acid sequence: CSAGGRGAAADTQYF.

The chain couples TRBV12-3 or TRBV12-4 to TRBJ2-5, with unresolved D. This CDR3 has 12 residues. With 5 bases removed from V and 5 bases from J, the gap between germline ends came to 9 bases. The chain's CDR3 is CASSQGLETQYF. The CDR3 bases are TGTGCCAGCAGTCAAGGGTTGGAGACCCAGTACTTC.

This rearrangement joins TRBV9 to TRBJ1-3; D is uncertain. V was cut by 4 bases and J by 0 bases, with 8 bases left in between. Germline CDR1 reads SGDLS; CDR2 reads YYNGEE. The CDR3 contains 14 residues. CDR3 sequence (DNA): TGTGCCAGCAGCTCCTCTCGCTCTGGAAACACCATATATTTT. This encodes CASSSSRSGNTIYF.

CDR3 amino acids: CASGDTSLLYNNEQFF. The CDR3 DNA sequence: TGTGCCAGTGGGGACACCTCTCTACTCTACAACAATGAGCAGTTCTTC. This chain links TRBV19 with TRBJ2-1; TRBD1 is a possible D gene (6 bases). This CDR3 contains 16 residues. Deletions cut 8 bases from V and 5 bases from J, with 22 bases between. Per the germline V gene, CDR1 is LNHDA and CDR2 is SQIVND (reference sequence).

The CDR3 here is CASSFESVSYEQYF. Here the CDR3 DNA reads TGTGCCAGCAGTTTCGAATCCGTTTCCTACGAGCAGTACTTC. V and J are TRBV12-3 or TRBV12-4 and TRBJ2-7; D not certain. The CDR3 is 14 residues long. The germline V and J ends were trimmed by 3 bases and 1 base, with 10 bases remaining between them.

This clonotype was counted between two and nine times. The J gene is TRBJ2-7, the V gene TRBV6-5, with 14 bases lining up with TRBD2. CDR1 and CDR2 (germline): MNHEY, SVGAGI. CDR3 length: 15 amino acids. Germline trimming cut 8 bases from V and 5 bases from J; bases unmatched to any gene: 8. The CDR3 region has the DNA TGTGCCAGCGGCACTCCGGGACTAGCGGGGGACGAGCAGTACTTC. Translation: CASGTPGLAGDEQYF.

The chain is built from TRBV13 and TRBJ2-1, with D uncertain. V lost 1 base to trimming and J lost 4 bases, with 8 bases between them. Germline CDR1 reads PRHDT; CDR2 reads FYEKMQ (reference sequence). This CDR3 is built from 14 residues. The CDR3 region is CASSLDSSYNEQFF. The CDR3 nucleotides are TGTGCCAGCAGCTTAGATTCGAGTTACAATGAGCAGTTCTTC.

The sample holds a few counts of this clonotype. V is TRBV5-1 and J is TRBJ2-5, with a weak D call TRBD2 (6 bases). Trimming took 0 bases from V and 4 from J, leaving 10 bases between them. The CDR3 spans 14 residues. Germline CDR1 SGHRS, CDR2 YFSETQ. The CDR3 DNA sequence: TGCGCCAGCAGCTTGGAAGGGAGGCGAGAGACCCAGTACTTC. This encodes CASSLEGRRETQYF.

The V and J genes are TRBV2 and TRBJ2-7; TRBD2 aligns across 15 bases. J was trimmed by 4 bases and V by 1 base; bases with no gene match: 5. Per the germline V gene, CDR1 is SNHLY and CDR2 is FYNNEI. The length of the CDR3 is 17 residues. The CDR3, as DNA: TGTGCCAGCAGTGAAGACGAAGGACTAGCGGGAGGGTACGAGCAGTACTTC. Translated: CASSEDEGLAGGYEQYF.

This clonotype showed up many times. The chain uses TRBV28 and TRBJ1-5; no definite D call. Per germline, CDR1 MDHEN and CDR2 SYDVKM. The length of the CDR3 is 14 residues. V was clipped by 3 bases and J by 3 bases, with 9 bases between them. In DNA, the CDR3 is TGTGCCAGCAGTTTTTACAGACTCAATCAGCCCCAGCATTTT. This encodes CASSFYRLNQPQHF.

CDR3 protein: CASSPKQGFRYEQYF. CDR3 DNA sequence: TGCGCCAGCAGCCCTAAACAGGGGTTTCGATACGAGCAGTACTTC. This chain uses TRBV4-1 with TRBJ2-7, with 7 bases identical to TRBD1. J lost 4 bases, V lost 4 bases, and 10 bases had no gene match. The CDR3 contains 15 residues. The germline V gene has CDR1 MGHRA and CDR2 YSYEKL.

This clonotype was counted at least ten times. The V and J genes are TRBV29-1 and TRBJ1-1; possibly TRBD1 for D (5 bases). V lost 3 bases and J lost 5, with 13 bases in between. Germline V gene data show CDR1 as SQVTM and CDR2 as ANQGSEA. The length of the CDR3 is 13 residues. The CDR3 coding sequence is TGCAGCGTTGAGCGGGGGACGAATACTGAAGCTTTCTTT. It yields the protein CSVERGTNTEAFF.

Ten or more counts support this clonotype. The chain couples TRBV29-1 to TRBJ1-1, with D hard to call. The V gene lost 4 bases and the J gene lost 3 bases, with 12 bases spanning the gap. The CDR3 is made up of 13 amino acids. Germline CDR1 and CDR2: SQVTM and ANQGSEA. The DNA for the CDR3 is TGCAGCGTTGCCCGGCAGGTGGACACTGAAGCTTTCTTT. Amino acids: CSVARQVDTEAFF.

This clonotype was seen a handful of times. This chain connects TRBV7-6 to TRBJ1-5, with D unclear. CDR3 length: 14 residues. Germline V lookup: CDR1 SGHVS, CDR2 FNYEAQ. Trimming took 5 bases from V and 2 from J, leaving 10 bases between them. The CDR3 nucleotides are TGTGCCAGCAGCCTTTCCCGGGGCAATCAGCCCCAGCATTTT. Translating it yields CASSLSRGNQPQHF.

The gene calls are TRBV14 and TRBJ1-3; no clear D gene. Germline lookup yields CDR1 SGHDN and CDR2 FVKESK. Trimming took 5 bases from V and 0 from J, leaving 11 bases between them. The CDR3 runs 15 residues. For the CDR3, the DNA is TGTGCCAGCAGCTTCGGATCAGTCTCTGGAAACACCATATATTTT. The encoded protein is CASSFGSVSGNTIYF.

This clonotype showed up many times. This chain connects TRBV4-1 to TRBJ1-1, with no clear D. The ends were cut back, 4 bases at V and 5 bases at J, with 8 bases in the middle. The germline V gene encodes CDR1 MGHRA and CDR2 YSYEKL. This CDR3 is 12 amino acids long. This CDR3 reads CASSRPGTEAFF. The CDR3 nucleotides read TGCGCCAGCAGCCGCCCCGGGACTGAAGCTTTCTTT.

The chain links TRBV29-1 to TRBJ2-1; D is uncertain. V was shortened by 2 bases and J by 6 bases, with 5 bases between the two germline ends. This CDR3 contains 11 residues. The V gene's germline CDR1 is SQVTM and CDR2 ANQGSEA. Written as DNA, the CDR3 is TGCAGCGTTGAATTGGCCAATGAGCAGTTCTTC. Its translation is CSVELANEQFF.

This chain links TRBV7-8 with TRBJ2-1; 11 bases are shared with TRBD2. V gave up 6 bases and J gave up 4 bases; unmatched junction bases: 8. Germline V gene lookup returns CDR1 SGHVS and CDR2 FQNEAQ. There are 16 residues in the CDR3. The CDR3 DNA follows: TGTGCCAGCAGTTTTACTAGCGGGAGTTGGTACAATGAGCAGTTCTTC. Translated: CASSFTSGSWYNEQFF.

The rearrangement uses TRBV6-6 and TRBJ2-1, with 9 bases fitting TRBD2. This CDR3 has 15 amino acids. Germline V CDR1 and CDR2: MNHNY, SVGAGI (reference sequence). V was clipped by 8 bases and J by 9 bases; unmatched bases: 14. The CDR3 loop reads CASSYSGAGGSEQFF. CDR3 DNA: TGTGCCAGCTCCTACTCAGGAGCGGGGGGCAGTGAGCAGTTCTTC.

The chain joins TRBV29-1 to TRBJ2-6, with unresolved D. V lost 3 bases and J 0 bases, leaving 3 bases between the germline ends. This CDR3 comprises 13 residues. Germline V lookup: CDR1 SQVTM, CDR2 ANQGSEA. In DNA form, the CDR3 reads TGCAGCGTTGAGATCTCTGGGGCCAACGTCCTGACTTTC. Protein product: CSVEISGANVLTF. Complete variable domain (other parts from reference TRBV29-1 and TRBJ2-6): SAVISQKPSRDICQRGTSLTIQCQVDSQVTMMFWYRQQPGQSLTLIATANQGSEATYESGFVIDKFPISRPNLTFSTLTVSNMSPEDSSIYLCSVEISGANVLTFGAGSRLTVL.

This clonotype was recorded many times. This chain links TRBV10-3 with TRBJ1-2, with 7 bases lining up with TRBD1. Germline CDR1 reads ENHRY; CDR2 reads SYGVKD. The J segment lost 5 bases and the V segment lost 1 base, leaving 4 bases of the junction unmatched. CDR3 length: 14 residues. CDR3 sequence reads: CAISEWDSPYGYTF. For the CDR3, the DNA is TGTGCCATCAGTGAGTGGGACAGCCCATATGGCTACACCTTC.

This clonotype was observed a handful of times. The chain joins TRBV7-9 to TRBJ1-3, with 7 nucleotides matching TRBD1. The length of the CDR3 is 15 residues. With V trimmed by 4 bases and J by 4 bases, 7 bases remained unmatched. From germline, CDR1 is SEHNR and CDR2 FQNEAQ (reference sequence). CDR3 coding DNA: TGTGCCAGCAGCTGGTCGACAGGGTGGGGAAACACCATATATTTT. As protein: CASSWSTGWGNTIYF. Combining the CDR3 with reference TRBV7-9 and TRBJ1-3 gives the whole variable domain DTGVSQNPRHKITKRGQNVTFRCDPISEHNRLYWYRQTLGQGPEFLTYFQNEAQLEKSRLLSDRFSAERPKGSFSTLEIQRTEQGDSAMYLCASSWSTGWGNTIYFGEGSWLTVV.

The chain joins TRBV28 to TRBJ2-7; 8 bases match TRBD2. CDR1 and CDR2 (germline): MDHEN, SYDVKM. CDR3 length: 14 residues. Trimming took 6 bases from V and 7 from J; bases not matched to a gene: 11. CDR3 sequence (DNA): TGTGCCAGCAGCGTTTCGGGACTAGACGGGGAGCAGTACTTC. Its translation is CASSVSGLDGEQYF.

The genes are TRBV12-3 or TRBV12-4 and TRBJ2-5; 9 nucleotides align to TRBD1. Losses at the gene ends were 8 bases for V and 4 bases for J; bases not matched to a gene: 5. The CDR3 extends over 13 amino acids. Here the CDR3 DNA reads TGTGCCAGCGGACAGGGGTTAGGAGAGACCCAGTACTTC. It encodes CASGQGLGETQYF.

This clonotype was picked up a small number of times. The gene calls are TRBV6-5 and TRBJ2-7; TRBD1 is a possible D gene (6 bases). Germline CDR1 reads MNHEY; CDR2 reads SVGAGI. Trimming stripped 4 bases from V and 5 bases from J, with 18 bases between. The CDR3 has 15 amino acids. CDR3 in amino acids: CASSLRGRPPNEQYF. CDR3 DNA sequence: TGTGCCAGCAGTTTGAGGGGGAGACCCCCCAACGAGCAGTACTTC.